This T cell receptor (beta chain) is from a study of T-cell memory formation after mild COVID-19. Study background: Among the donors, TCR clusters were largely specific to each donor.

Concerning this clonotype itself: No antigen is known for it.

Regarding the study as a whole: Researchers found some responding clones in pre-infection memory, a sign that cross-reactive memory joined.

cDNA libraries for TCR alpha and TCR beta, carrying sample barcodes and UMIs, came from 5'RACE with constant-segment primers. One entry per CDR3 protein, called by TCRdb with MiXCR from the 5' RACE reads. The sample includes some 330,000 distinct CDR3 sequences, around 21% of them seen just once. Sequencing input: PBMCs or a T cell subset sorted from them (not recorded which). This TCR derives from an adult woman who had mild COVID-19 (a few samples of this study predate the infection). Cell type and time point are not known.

CDR3 nucleotide sequence: TGCGCCAGCAGCCAATCGGTAGCGGGAGAGTACGAGCAGTACTTC. Translating it yields CASSQSVAGEYEQYF. This rearrangement joins TRBV4-1 to TRBJ2-7, with 9 bases identical to TRBD2. V was pared by 2 bases and J by 4 bases, with 6 bases of the junction left unmatched. The germline V gene has CDR1 MGHRA and CDR2 YSYEKL. The CDR3 has 15 residues.